A single sample gave rise to the 14 T cell receptor beta chains below, sequenced in a study of T cell responses to AZD1222 COVID-19 vaccine. Profiled with immunoSEQ multiplex PCR; TCRdb holds only in-frame clones, not every one. This sample has about 130,000 clones, with 80% to 90% found just once. The input for sequencing was peripheral blood, taken on day 0 of AZD1222 vaccination. Receptors originate from an adult in good health.

The chain recombines TRBV10-2 with TRBJ1-4; D gene uncertain. V lost 2 bases, J lost 4 bases, and 14 bases lay in between. The CDR3 has 16 residues. The germline CDR1 and CDR2 sequences are WSHSY and SAAADI. CDR3 in amino acids: CASSEGMRQSNEKLFF. The CDR3 nucleotides read TGCGCCAGCAGTGAGGGAATGCGGCAGAGTAATGAAAAACTGTTTTTT.

The genes are TRBV30 and TRBJ2-1; no clear D. V lost 8 bases, J lost 0 bases, and 11 bases lay in between. CDR1 is GTSNPN and CDR2 is SVGIG in the germline V gene (reference sequence). The CDR3 loop spans 13 amino acids. CDR3 DNA sequence: TGTGCCGTTAGCTCGAGCTCCTACAATGAGCAGTTCTTC. Translated: CAVSSSSYNEQFF. Complete variable domain (other parts from reference TRBV30 and TRBJ2-1): SQTIHQWPATLVQPVGSPLSLECTVEGTSNPNLYWYRQAAGRGLQLLFYSVGIGQISSEVPQNLSASRPQDRQFILSSKKLLLSDSGFYLCAVSSSSYNEQFFGPGTRLTVL.

V is TRBV19 and J is TRBJ2-2, with 13 bases aligning to TRBD2. V lost 7 bases to trimming and J lost 6 bases; unmatched junction nucleotides: 5. The CDR3 is 15 residues long. Germline CDR1 is LNHDA and CDR2 is SQIVND (reference sequence). The CDR3 DNA reads as TGTGCCAGTATGGGACTAGCGGGGTCCCCCGGGGAGCTGTTTTTT. This translates into CASMGLAGSPGELFF.

The gene calls are TRBV28 and TRBJ1-1; unclear D gene. Germline V gives CDR1 MDHEN, CDR2 SYDVKM. V lost 7 bases, J lost 2 bases, and 17 bases lay in between. The CDR3 loop spans 15 amino acids. CDR3 nucleotides: TGTGCCAGCACTCCTCCTGGCGGGGTAAACACTGAAGCTTTCTTT. Its translation: CASTPPGGVNTEAFF.

The rearrangement joins TRBV5-1 to TRBJ2-5, with 10 bases that match TRBD1. The germline gives CDR1 SGHRS, CDR2 YFSETQ. The CDR3 totals 14 residues. The trim removed 3 bases at V and 2 bases at J, leaving 1 base unmatched. The CDR3, as DNA: TGCGCCAGCAGCTCGGACAGGGGGCAAGAGACCCAGTACTTC. Its protein is CASSSDRGQETQYF.

The sample holds one count of this clone. V gene TRBV18 combines with J gene TRBJ2-3; the D is unclear. In germline, CDR1 is KGHSH, CDR2 LQKENI. V gave up 7 bases and J gave up 2 bases, with 19 bases separating them. The CDR3 sequence is 16 residues long. CDR3 amino acids: CASLARVDGNTDTQYF. CDR3 DNA: TGTGCCAGCTTAGCCCGCGTTGATGGAAACACAGATACGCAGTATTTT.

This clone was found once. V gene TRBV11-2 combines with J gene TRBJ2-2; 11 bases map to TRBD1. Germline CDR1 and CDR2: SGHAT and FQNNGV. Trimming removed 5 bases from V and 5 bases from J; junction bases left unmatched: 7. This CDR3 has 16 residues. The DNA of the CDR3 is TGTGCCAGCAGCCCTGGGACAGGGGGAGGAACCGGGGAGCTGTTTTTT. Amino acids: CASSPGTGGGTGELFF. Filled out from reference TRBV11-2 and TRBJ2-2, the complete variable domain reads EAGVAQSPRYKIIEKRQSVAFWCNPISGHATLYWYQQILGQGPKLLIQFQNNGVVDDSQLPKDRFSAERLKGVDSTLKIQPAKLEDSAVYLCASSPGTGGGTGELFFGEGSRLTVL.

Concerning this clone itself: At the DNA level, this CDR3 is encoded by other sequences in the same sample as well. V is TRBV12-3 or TRBV12-4 and J is TRBJ1-1; D possibly corresponds to TRBD1 (5 bases). V was shortened by 5 bases and J by 1 base, with 8 bases between the two germline ends. This CDR3 comprises 13 residues. The CDR3 region is CASSQGWNTEAFF. As DNA, the CDR3 is TGTGCCAGCAGTCAGGGATGGAACACTGAAGCTTTCTTT.

The chain is built from TRBV10-1 and TRBJ2-7; the D is unclear. V was pared by 0 bases and J by 8 bases, with 17 bases between. Looked up from germline, CDR1 is WNHNN and CDR2 is SYGVQD (reference sequence). The CDR3 sequence is 15 residues long. The DNA of the CDR3 is TGCGCCAGCAGTGAGTCGAGTGATTCGGCCTCCCAGCAGTACTTC. This translates into CASSESSDSASQQYF.

This clone was recorded only once. CDR3 DNA sequence: TGTGCCAGCAGCGTAGAAGGGGCTGGTAATTCACCCCTCCACTTT. Its translation is CASSVEGAGNSPLHF. The rearrangement links TRBV9 to TRBJ1-6, with D perhaps TRBD1 (5 bases). CDR1 and CDR2 from the germline V gene are SGDLS and YYNGEE. V lost 0 bases and J 6 bases, leaving 10 bases between the germline ends. CDR3 size: 15 residues.

The V gene is TRBV9, the J gene TRBJ2-7; 8 bases match TRBD1. CDR1 and CDR2 from the germline V gene are SGDLS and YYNGEE. V dropped 0 bases and J dropped 2; count of bases not matched to a gene: 4. CDR3 length: 15 residues. The DNA for the CDR3 is TGTGCCAGCAGCGTAGCTGACAGGGGTCCCTACGAGCAGTACTTC. Encoded protein: CASSVADRGPYEQYF.

The DNA for the CDR3 is TGTGCCATCAGTGCAGGGGACTATAATTCACCCCTCCACTTT. Protein: CAISAGDYNSPLHF. This chain connects TRBV10-3 to TRBJ1-6; weak D call: TRBD1 (6 bases). With 4 bases removed from V and 3 bases from J, the gap between germline ends came to 7 bases. Germline loops: CDR1 ENHRY, CDR2 SYGVKD. This CDR3 region has 14 residues.

The chain has TRBV24-1 and TRBJ2-4; 7 bases align to TRBD1. The V and J ends lost 3 bases and 0 bases, in that order; junction bases with no gene match: 7. CDR3 length equals 17 residues. Germline V CDR1 and CDR2: KGHDR, SFDVKD. CDR3 protein: CATSDLGTAKAKNIQYF. The CDR3 coding sequence is TGTGCCACCAGTGATCTTGGGACAGCGAAAGCCAAAAACATTCAGTACTTC.

A few counts support this clone. The chain employs TRBV5-1 and TRBJ2-1; TRBD1 matches 10 bases. J gave up 1 base and V 0 bases, and 7 bases lay outside the gene matches. CDR1 and CDR2 (germline): SGHRS, YFSETQ. The CDR3 length is 18 residues. Written as DNA, the CDR3 is TGCGCCAGCAGCTTGGGGGACAGGGGACCTCTTTCCTACAATGAGCAGTTCTTC. This sequence encodes CASSLGDRGPLSYNEQFF.